These 27 T cell receptor beta chains were all obtained from the same sample, sequenced in a study of blood T cell repertoires in COVID-19. The table came from immunoSEQ multiplex PCR; TCRdb's copy has only in-frame clones and leaves some out. The sample includes more than 300,000 clones, under 90% of them seen just once. The sample consisted of peripheral blood. All receptors derive from a woman aged 30 to 39 with COVID-19, enrolled during active disease.

V is TRBV2 and J is TRBJ1-1; D unclear. Germline CDR1 is SNHLY and CDR2 is FYNNEI. CDR3 length: 14 residues. Trimming removed 7 bases at V and 3 bases at J, with 15 bases between. The CDR3 loop reads CASTWREVDTEAFF. The CDR3 nucleotides are TGTGCCAGCACCTGGAGGGAAGTTGACACTGAAGCTTTCTTT.

The V gene is TRBV7-8, the J gene TRBJ1-2; 9 bases map to TRBD1. This CDR3 is 16 amino acids long. V shed 0 bases, J shed 4 bases, and the junction held 6 bases outside the gene matches. CDR1 and CDR2 (germline): SGHVS, FQNEAQ. Here the CDR3 DNA reads TGTGCCAGCAGCTTAGCCAACAGGGGGCAGGCCTATGGCTACACCTTC. Protein product: CASSLANRGQAYGYTF.

The V gene is TRBV5-6, the J gene TRBJ2-1; D may be TRBD1 (6 bases). V shed 4 bases and J shed 0 bases, with 14 bases lying between them. The length of the CDR3 is 16 residues. CDR1 is SGHDT and CDR2 is YYEEEE in the germline V gene. In DNA form, the CDR3 reads TGTGCCAGCAGCGAGACAGGTCCGAGCTCCTACAATGAGCAGTTCTTC. Translation gives CASSETGPSSYNEQFF.

The genes are TRBV6-2 or TRBV6-3 and TRBJ2-5; 8 bases are shared with TRBD1. V gave up 0 bases and J gave up 7 bases; unmatched junction bases: 10. The CDR3 has 16 residues. Germline CDR1 and CDR2: MNHEY and SVGEGT. In nucleotides, the CDR3 is TGTGCCAGCAGTTACTCGCTAGCAGGGGGCCTCGTGACCCAGTACTTC. Protein product: CASSYSLAGGLVTQYF.

There are a few counts of this clone. The rearrangement joins TRBV2 to TRBJ1-5; the D gene is possibly TRBD1 (6 bases). Germline values: CDR1 SNHLY, CDR2 FYNNEI. The CDR3 spans 17 residues. V was clipped by 7 bases and J by 4 bases, with 23 bases between them. The CDR3 DNA is TGTGCCAGCAACGGAGGATCAGGACAGCCAGGGAATCAGCCCCAGCATTTT. Translated, it gives CASNGGSGQPGNQPQHF. Variable domain in full (rest from reference TRBV2 and TRBJ1-5): EPEVTQTPSHQVTQMGQEVILRCVPISNHLYFYWYRQILGQKVEFLVSFYNNEISEKSEIFDDQFSVERPDGSNFTLKIRSTKLEDSAMYFCASNGGSGQPGNQPQHFGDGTRLSIL.

This clone was seen a single time. The genes are TRBV21-1 and TRBJ1-5; TRBD1, as called in the table, went unchecked against the DNA. TRBV21-1 is a pseudogene segment. This CDR3 has 16 residues. The CDR3 DNA sequence: TGTGCCAGCAGCAAAGAAACGGCAGGGATAGATCAGCCCCAGCATTTT. Its protein is CASSKETAGIDQPQHF.

CDR3 nucleotides: TGTGCCACCAGCAGGGGCGGGGGCGACGCCGGGGAGCTGTTTTTT. It translates to CATSRGGGDAGELFF. The chain employs TRBV15 and TRBJ2-2; weak D call: TRBD2 (7 bases). CDR3 size: 15 residues. Trimming took 3 bases from V and 6 from J, leaving 14 bases between them. Germline V gene sequence: CDR1 LNHNV, CDR2 YYDKDF (reference sequence). Full variable domain (rest looked up from reference TRBV15 and TRBJ2-2): DAMVIQNPRYQVTQFGKPVTLSCSQTLNHNVMYWYQQKSSQAPKLLFHYYDKDFNNEADTPDNFQSRRPNTSFCFLDIRSPGLGDTAMYLCATSRGGGDAGELFFGEGSRLTVL.

The chain combines TRBV28 with TRBJ2-1; 8 nucleotides line up with TRBD1. There are 15 residues in the CDR3. Unmatched junction bases numbered 7, after V lost 5 bases and J lost 4 bases. CDR1 is MDHEN, CDR2 SYDVKM, per germline. Here the CDR3 DNA reads TGTGCCAGCAGTCCAAGACAGGGGCAGTACAATGAGCAGTTCTTC. This translates into CASSPRQGQYNEQFF.

The J gene is TRBJ2-1, the V gene TRBV5-4; TRBD2 aligns across 9 bases. V trimming: 4 bases; J trimming: 7 bases; junction bases outside the gene matches: 9. This CDR3 has 15 amino acids. Germline V gene lookup returns CDR1 SGHNT and CDR2 YYREEE (reference sequence). Written as DNA, the CDR3 is TGTGCCAGCAGCGCGCGGACTAGCGTTTTAAATGAGCAGTTCTTC. This translates into CASSARTSVLNEQFF.

The chain carries TRBV5-8 and TRBJ1-4, with D maybe TRBD1 (6 bases). Trimming took off 0 bases at V and 8 bases at J, with 20 bases between the two ends. Germline assignment: CDR1 SGHTS and CDR2 YDEGEE. The CDR3 contains 17 residues. Written as DNA, the CDR3 is TGTGCCAGCAGCTTGGCCCCGACAGGCCTGGTTCGGGAAAAACTGTTTTTT. It codes for CASSLAPTGLVREKLFF.

V gene TRBV18 combines with J gene TRBJ1-1; D remains unclear. Trimming shortened V by 0 bases and J by 8 bases, and 10 bases separated the two germline ends. Germline V gene sequence: CDR1 KGHSH, CDR2 LQKENI. The CDR3 is made up of 13 amino acids. The CDR3 nucleotides are TGTGCCAGCTCACCACCGGTCGTCAGAGAAGCTTTCTTT. It codes for CASSPPVVREAFF.

This clone occurred once. This chain joins TRBV28 and TRBJ1-5; 10 nucleotides match TRBD1. CDR1 is MDHEN, CDR2 SYDVKM, per germline. The CDR3 sequence is 14 residues long. V trimming: 7 bases; J trimming: 6 bases; junction bases outside the gene matches: 6. The CDR3 spells CASTETGGGQPQHF. Written as DNA, the CDR3 is TGTGCCAGCACCGAGACAGGGGGCGGTCAGCCCCAGCATTTT.

J is TRBJ1-6 and V is TRBV5-4, with TRBD1 matching over 8 bases. Germline-derived CDR1 and CDR2 are SGHNT and YYREEE (reference sequence). The CDR3 sequence is 19 residues long. Trimming took 2 bases from V and 3 from J; bases not matched to a gene: 13. The CDR3 DNA reads as TGTGCCAGCAGCTTCGGACAGGGAGCTTATTCAGGCTATAATTCACCCCTCCACTTT. Protein: CASSFGQGAYSGYNSPLHF.

The chain couples TRBV7-9 to TRBJ1-1; 8 nucleotides match TRBD1. V shed 4 bases and J 4 bases; nucleotides not matched to a gene: 8. The CDR3 is made up of 15 amino acids. CDR1 SEHNR and CDR2 FQNEAQ come from the germline V gene (reference sequence). The CDR3 DNA reads as TGTGCCAGCAGCTCAAAAGGACAGGGAGGCACTGAAGCTTTCTTT. Its protein product is CASSSKGQGGTEAFF.

This clone came up once. The V call is TRBV19, the J call TRBJ2-2; 7 bases line up with TRBD1. The CDR3 is 12 residues long. The germline CDR1 and CDR2 sequences are LNHDA and SQIVND (reference sequence). The CDR3 region is CGSGGNTGELFF. The CDR3 DNA follows: TGTGGTTCAGGGGGAAACACCGGGGAGCTGTTTTTT.

The rearrangement uses TRBV7-9 and TRBJ2-6; 8 nucleotides match TRBD1. The CDR3 length is 18 residues. Per germline, CDR1 SEHNR and CDR2 FQNEAQ (reference sequence). With 3 bases clipped from V and 0 bases from J, the junction kept 7 bases outside the gene matches. This CDR3 reads CASSFPGQEFSGANVLTF. CDR3 in DNA: TGTGCCAGCAGCTTCCCGGGACAGGAGTTCTCTGGGGCCAACGTCCTGACTTTC.

This clone has just one count. The chain uses TRBV28 and TRBJ2-3; 8 positions agree with TRBD2. The CDR3 loop spans 13 amino acids. The germline V gene has CDR1 MDHEN and CDR2 SYDVKM. The ends lost 6 bases at V and 3 bases at J; junction bases unmatched: 2. The CDR3 reads CASSTGGTDTQYF. The DNA for the CDR3 is TGTGCCAGCAGCACGGGGGGGACAGATACGCAGTATTTT.

The rearrangement links TRBV6-6 to TRBJ2-2; D may be TRBD1 (6 bases). The CDR3 covers 15 residues. Germline V CDR1 and CDR2: MNHNY, SVGAGI (reference sequence). Trimming removed 6 bases at V and 4 bases at J, with 15 bases between. This CDR3 is CASRNQTGSTGELFF. As DNA, the CDR3 is TGTGCCAGCAGAAACCAGACAGGTAGCACCGGGGAGCTGTTTTTT.

The V and J genes are TRBV2 and TRBJ1-5; the match to TRBD1 covers 8 bases. The V segment lost 0 bases and the J segment 2 bases; nucleotides outside the gene matches: 9. This CDR3 is built from 18 residues. Germline CDR1 SNHLY, CDR2 FYNNEI. In DNA form, the CDR3 reads TGTGCCAGCAGTGAAGCGAACTACGACAGGGGCGGCAATCAGCCCCAGCATTTT. Protein product: CASSEANYDRGGNQPQHF.

The chain joins TRBV5-1 to TRBJ2-1; D is possibly TRBD1 (5 bases). The V gene's germline CDR1 is SGHRS and CDR2 YFSETQ. The CDR3 is 15 residues long. The ends were cut back, 0 bases at V and 7 bases at J, with 14 bases in the middle. The CDR3 here is CASSLGQGIANEQFF. The CDR3 bases are TGCGCCAGCAGCTTGGGGCAGGGTATCGCTAATGAGCAGTTCTTC.

The chain is built from TRBV6-5 and TRBJ1-2; D unresolved. The V gene's germline CDR1 is MNHEY and CDR2 SVGAGI. CDR3 length: 15 residues. V shed 6 bases and J shed 2 bases, with 16 bases lying between them. The CDR3 DNA is TGTGCCAGCAGCGGAAATAGCGCGGCGAACTATGGCTACACCTTC. Its translation is CASSGNSAANYGYTF.

The gene calls are TRBV2 and TRBJ2-5, with D tentatively TRBD1 (6 bases). Looked up from germline, CDR1 is SNHLY and CDR2 is FYNNEI. The V and J ends lost 9 bases and 4 bases respectively, with 12 bases between them. CDR3 length: 12 amino acids. The DNA of the CDR3 is TGTGCCAGTTACAGGGCTGGAGAGACCCAGTACTTC. Translating it yields CASYRAGETQYF.

The CDR3 is CASRQGLVSGNTIYF. The CDR3 nucleotides read TGTGCCAGTAGGCAGGGGCTCGTCTCTGGAAACACCATATATTTT. The rearrangement uses TRBV19 and TRBJ1-3, with TRBD1 as a possible D gene (6 bases). V lost 6 bases to trimming and J lost 0 bases, with 12 bases between them. The germline gives CDR1 LNHDA, CDR2 SQIVND (reference sequence). CDR3 length: 15 amino acids.

The chain carries TRBV6-2 or TRBV6-3 and TRBJ2-1; D perhaps matches TRBD2 (5 bases). Per the germline V gene, CDR1 is MNHEY and CDR2 is SVGEGT. V was clipped by 6 bases and J by 3 bases, with 12 bases between them. This CDR3 is built from 14 residues. The CDR3 DNA follows: TGTGCCAGCAGCGAGGACTCTATCTACAATGAGCAGTTCTTC. This gives the protein CASSEDSIYNEQFF.

The CDR3 sequence: CASSGTGGVLAKNIQYF. Written as DNA, the CDR3 is TGTGCCAGCAGTGGGACAGGGGGTGTCCTAGCCAAAAACATTCAGTACTTC. The chain uses TRBV2 and TRBJ2-4; TRBD1 matches 10 bases. CDR1 is SNHLY and CDR2 is FYNNEI in the germline V gene. The CDR3 length is 17 residues. V dropped 4 bases and J dropped 0; count of bases not matched to a gene: 6.

The V call is TRBV5-4, the J call TRBJ2-3, with a weak D call TRBD2 (5 bases). Germline values: CDR1 SGHNT, CDR2 YYREEE (reference sequence). Trimming took off 3 bases at V and 4 bases at J, with 21 bases between the two ends. The CDR3 is 17 amino acids. CDR3 sequence reads: CASSSNPPRGGPDTQYF. The CDR3 DNA follows: TGTGCCAGCAGCTCAAACCCCCCGCGAGGAGGCCCAGATACGCAGTATTTT.

This rearrangement joins TRBV3-1 (or the pseudogene TRBV3-2) to TRBJ1-6; tentative D call: TRBD1 (5 bases). The ends were cut back, 3 bases at V and 7 bases at J, with 16 bases in the middle. This CDR3 comprises 16 residues. The germline V gene has CDR1 LGHDT and CDR2 YNNKEL (reference sequence). The CDR3 region is CASSQVLGGSNSPLHF. As DNA, the CDR3 is TGTGCCAGCAGCCAGGTACTGGGGGGGTCGAATTCACCCCTCCACTTT.